Reported below is one T cell receptor beta chain. Its target is not known. The germline gives CDR1 DFQATT, CDR2 SNEGSKA (reference sequence). Trimming took 6 bases from V and 1 from J, leaving 12 bases between them. The CDR3 covers 14 residues. The entry originates in a study of CD8 T cells in Susac syndrome. Study details: Sequenced Susac syndrome patients included about six with active disease and 8 or 9 who were in remission.

Findings and limits, study-wide: The CD4+ T cell repertoires of Susac syndrome were found to show no clonal expansion.

RNA, at about 0.45 to 1 ug, was reverse transcribed with random hexamers. Multiplex PCR with immunoSEQ amplified the TCR beta CDR3 across 54 Vbeta and 13 Jbeta. TCRdb reprocessed the immunoSEQ multiplex PCR reads with MiXCR, giving one entry per CDR3 protein. The profile shows about 150,000 distinct CDR3 sequences, about 95% of them singletons. The sequence derives from a human donor with Susac syndrome. The sample comprised CD4+ T cells from PBMCs. The chain is built from TRBV20-1 and TRBJ1-4, with a tentative D call TRBD1 (5 bases). This chain's CDR3 is CSALRGRTNEKLFF. In DNA form, the CDR3 reads TGCAGTGCCCTGCGGGGCCGAACTAATGAAAAACTGTTTTTT.